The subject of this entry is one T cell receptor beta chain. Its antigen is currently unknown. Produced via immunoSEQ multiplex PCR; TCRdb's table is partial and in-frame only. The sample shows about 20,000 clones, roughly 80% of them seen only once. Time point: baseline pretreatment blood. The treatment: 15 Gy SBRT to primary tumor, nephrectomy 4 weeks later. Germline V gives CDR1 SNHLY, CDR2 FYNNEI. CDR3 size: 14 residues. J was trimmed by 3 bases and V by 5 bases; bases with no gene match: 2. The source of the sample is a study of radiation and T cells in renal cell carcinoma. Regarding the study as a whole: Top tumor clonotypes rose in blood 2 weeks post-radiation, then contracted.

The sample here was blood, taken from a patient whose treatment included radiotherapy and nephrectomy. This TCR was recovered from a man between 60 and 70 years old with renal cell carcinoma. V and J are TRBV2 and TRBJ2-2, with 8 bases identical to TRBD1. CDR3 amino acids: CASSPDRDTGELFF. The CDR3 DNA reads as TGTGCCAGCAGTCCGGACAGGGACACCGGGGAGCTGTTTTTT.